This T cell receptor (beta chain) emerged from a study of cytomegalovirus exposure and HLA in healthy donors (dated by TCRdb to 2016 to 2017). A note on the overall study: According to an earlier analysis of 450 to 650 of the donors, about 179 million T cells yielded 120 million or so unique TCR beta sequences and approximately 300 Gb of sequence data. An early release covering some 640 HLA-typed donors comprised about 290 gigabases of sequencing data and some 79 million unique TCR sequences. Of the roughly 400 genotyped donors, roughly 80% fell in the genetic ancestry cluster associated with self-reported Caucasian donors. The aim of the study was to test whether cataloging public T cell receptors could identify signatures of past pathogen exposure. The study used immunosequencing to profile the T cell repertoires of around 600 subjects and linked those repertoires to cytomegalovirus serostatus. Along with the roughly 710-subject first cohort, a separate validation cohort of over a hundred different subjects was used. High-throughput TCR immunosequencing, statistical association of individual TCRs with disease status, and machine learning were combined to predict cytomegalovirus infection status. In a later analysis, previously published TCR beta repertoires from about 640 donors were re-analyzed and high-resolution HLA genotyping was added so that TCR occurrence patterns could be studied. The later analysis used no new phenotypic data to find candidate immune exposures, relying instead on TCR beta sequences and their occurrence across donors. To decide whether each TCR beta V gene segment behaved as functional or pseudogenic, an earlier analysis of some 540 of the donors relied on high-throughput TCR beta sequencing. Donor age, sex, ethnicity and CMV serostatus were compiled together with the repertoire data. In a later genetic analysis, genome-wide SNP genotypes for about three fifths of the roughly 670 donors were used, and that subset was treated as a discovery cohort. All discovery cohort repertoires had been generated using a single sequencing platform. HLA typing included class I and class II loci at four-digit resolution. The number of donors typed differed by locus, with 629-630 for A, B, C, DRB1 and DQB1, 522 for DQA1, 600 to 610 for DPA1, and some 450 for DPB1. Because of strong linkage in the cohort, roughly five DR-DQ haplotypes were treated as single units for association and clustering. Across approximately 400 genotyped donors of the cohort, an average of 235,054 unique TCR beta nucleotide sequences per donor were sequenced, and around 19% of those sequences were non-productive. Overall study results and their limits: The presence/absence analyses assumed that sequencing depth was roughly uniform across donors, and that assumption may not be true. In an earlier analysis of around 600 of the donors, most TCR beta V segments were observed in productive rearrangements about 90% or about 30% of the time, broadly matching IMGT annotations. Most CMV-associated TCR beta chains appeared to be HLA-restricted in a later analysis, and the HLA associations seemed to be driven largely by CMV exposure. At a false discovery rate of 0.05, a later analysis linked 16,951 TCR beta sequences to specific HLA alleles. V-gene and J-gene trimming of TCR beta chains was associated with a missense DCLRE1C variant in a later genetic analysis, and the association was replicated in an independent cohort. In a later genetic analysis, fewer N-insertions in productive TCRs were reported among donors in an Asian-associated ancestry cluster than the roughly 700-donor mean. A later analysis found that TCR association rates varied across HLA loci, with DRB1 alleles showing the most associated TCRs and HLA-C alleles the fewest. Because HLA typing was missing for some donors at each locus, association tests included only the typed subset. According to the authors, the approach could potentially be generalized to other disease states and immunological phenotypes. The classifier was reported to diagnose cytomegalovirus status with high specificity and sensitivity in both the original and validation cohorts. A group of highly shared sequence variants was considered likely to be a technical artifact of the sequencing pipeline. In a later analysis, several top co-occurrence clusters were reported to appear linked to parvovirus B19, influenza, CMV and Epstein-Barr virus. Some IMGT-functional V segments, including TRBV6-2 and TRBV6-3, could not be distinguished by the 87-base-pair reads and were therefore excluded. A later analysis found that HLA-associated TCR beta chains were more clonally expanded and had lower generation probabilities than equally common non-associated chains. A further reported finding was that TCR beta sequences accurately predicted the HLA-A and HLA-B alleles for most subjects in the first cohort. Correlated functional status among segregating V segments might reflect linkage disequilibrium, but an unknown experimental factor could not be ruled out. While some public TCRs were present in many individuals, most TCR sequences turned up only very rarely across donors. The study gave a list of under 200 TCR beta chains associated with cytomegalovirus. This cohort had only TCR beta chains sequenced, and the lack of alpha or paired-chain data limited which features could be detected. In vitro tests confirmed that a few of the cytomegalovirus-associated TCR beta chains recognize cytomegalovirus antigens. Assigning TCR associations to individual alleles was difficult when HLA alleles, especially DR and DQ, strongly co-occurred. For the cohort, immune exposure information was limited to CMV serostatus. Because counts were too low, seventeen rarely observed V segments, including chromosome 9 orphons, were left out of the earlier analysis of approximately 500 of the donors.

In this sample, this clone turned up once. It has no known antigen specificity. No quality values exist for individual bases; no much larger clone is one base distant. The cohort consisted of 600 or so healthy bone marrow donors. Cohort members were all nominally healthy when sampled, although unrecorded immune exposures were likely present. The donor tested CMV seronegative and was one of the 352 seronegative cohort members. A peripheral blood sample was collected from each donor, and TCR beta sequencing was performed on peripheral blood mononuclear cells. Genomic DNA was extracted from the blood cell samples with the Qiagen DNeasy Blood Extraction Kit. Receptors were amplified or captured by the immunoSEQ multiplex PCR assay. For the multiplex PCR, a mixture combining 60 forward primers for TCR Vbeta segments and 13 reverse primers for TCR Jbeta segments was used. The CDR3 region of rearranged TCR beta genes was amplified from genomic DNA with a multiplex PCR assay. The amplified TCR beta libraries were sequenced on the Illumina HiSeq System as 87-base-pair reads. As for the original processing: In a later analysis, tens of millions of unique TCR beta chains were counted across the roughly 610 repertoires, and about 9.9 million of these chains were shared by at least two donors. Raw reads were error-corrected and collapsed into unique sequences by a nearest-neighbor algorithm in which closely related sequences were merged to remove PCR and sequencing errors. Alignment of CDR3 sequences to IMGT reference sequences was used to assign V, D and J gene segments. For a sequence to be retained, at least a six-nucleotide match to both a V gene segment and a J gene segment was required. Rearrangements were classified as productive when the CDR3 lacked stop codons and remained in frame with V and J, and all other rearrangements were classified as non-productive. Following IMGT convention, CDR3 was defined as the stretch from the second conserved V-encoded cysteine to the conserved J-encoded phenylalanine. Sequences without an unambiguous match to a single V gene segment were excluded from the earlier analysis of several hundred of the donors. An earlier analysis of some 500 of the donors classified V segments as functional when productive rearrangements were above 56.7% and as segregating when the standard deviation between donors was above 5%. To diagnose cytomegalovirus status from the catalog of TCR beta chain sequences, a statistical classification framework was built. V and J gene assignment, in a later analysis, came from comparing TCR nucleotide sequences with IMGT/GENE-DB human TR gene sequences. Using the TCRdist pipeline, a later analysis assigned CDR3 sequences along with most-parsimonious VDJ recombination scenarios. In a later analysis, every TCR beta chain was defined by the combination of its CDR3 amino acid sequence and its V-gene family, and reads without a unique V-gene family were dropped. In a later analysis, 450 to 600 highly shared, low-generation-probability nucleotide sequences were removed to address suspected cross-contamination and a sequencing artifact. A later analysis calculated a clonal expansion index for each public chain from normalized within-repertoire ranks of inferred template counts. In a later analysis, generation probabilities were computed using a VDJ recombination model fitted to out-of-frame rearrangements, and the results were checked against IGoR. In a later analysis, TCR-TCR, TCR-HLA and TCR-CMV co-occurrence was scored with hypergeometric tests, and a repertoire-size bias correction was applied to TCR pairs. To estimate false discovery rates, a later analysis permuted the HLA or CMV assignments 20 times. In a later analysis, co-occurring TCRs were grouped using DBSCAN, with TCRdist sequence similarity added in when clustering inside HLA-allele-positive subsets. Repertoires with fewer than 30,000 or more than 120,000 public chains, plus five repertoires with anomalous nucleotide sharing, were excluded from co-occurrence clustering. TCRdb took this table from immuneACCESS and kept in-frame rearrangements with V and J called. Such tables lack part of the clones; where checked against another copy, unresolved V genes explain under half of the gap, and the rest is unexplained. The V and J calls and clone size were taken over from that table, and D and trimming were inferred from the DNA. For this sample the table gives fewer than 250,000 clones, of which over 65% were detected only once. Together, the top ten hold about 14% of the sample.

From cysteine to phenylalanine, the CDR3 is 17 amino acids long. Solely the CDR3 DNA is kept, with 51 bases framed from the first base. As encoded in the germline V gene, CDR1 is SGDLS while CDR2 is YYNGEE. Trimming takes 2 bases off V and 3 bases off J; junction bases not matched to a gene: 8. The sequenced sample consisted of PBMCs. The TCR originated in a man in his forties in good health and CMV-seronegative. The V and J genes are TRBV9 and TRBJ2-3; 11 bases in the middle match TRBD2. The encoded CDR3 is CASSVDGLAGLTDTQYF. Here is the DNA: TGTGCCAGCAGCGTCGATGGACTAGCGGGCTTAACAGATACGCAGTATTTT.